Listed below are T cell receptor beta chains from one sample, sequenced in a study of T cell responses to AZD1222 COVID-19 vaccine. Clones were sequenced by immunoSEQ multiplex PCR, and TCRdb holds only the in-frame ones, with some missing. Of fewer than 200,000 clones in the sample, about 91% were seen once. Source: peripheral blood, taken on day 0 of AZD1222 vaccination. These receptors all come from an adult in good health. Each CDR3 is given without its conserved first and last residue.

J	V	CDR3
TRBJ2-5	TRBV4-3	ASSPTGGQGRIQETQY
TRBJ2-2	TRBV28	ASSGSSVGALTGELF
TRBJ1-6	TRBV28	ASSSLAPKD
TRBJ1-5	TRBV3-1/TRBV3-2	ASSDSQGAGNQPQH
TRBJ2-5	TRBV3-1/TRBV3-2	ASSQGVLAGGAQETQY
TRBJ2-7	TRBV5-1	ASSPGKGYEQY
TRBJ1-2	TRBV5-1	ASSLAGDSGGYT
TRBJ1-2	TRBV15	ATSNPGQGQWAIYT
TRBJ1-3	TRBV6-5	ASSRTGDSGNTIY
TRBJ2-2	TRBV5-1	ASSLVGGPTPGELF
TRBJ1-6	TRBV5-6	ASSLSRGLSPLH
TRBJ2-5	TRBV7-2	ASSLIPRGAQETQY
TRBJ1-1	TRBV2	ARRTGIAEAF
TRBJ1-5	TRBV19	ASSPGAARGNQPQH
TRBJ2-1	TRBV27	ASSWVRGLNEQF
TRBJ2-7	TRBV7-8	ASSPRRGGYEQY
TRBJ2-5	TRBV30	AWSVGMGREGRETQY
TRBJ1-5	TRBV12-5	ASGLVLRLEPQPQH
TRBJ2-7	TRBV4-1	ASRGPGTASYEQY
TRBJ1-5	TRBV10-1	ASSDGGSHQPQH
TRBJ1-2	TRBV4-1	ASSQERQNGYT
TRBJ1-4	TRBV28	ASSFEGTSEKLF